This entry lists 9 T cell receptor beta chains sequenced from one sample in a study of response to subunit inactivated influenza vaccine (dated by TCRdb to 2016 to 2019). The method behind the library was RT-PCR. These reads were obtained on an Illumina HiSeq 2500. TCRdb trimmed the raw reads at Q25, called clones with MiXCR and kept productive beta chains. Rows matching on CDR3 protein sequence are summarized as one entry with the most common DNA and genes. The sample records some 150,000 distinct CDR3 sequences, 12% of which are singletons. The ten largest clonotypes hold 25% to 30% of the sample. These data were also reused for a study on T cells expressing NK-cell markers. The second study's authors report: TCR beta cDNA libraries were prepared using 5'RACE template switching, which introduced a universal primer site and unique molecular identifiers.

The specimen was CD8+ T cells sorted from PBMCs, collected roughly 13 days after vaccination. Receptors were obtained from a man aged 50 to 59 who received an inactivated influenza vaccine. Donor details come from another sample of the same person, matched by shared clones.

In its sample, this clonotype was seen a few times. The chain is built from TRBV7-2 and TRBJ1-2; no clear D gene. Per germline, CDR1 SGHTA and CDR2 FQGNSA. Trimming stripped 2 bases from V and 7 bases from J, with 29 bases between. The CDR3 totals 19 residues. Here the CDR3 reads CASSLTGCRGFRPTFGYTF. CDR3 sequence (DNA): TGTGCCAGCAGCTTAACGGGATGCCGGGGATTTAGACCGACTTTTGGCTACACCTTC.

The rearrangement uses TRBV25-1 and TRBJ1-6; the match to TRBD1 covers 8 bases. Per germline, CDR1 MGHDK and CDR2 SYGVNS. J gave up 4 bases and V 4 bases, and 3 bases lay outside the gene matches. The CDR3 sequence is 15 residues long. CDR3 DNA sequence: TGTGCCAGCAGTGGGACAGGGAAGTATAATTCACCCCTCCACTTT. Amino acids: CASSGTGKYNSPLHF.

The V call is TRBV15, the J call TRBJ2-5, with 12 bases that match TRBD2. V shed 0 bases, J shed 4 bases, and the junction held 3 bases outside the gene matches. The CDR3 runs 16 residues. Germline CDR1 LNHNV, CDR2 YYDKDF (reference sequence). The CDR3 DNA reads as TGTGCCACCAGCAGAGATTGGGGACTAGCGGGAGAGACCCAGTACTTC. It encodes CATSRDWGLAGETQYF.

The V gene is TRBV4-1, the J gene TRBJ2-7; unclear D gene. The germline gives CDR1 MGHRA, CDR2 YSYEKL. This CDR3 region has 14 residues. V gave up 1 base and J gave up 1 base, with 8 bases separating them. Here the CDR3 reads CASSQVILSYEQYF. CDR3 nucleotide sequence: TGCGCCAGCAGCCAAGTAATTCTTTCCTACGAGCAGTACTTC.

This chain uses TRBV9 with TRBJ2-3; 7 nucleotides line up with TRBD1. The germline gives CDR1 SGDLS, CDR2 YYNGEE. The CDR3 contains 16 residues. V lost 0 bases and J lost 2; bases outside the gene matches: 6. The CDR3 reads CASSVEGGANTDTQYF. The DNA for the CDR3 is TGTGCCAGCAGCGTAGAAGGGGGCGCAAACACAGATACGCAGTATTTT.

The chain links TRBV10-3 to TRBJ1-1, with TRBD1 identical over 11 bases. This CDR3 is 15 amino acids long. CDR1 is ENHRY, CDR2 SYGVKD, per germline. Trimming cost V 7 bases and J 4 bases; bases outside gene matches: 8. CDR3 nucleotides: TGTGCCATCACCGGACAGGGGGCCGCGGGCACTGAAGCTTTCTTT. This sequence encodes CAITGQGAAGTEAFF.

The genes are TRBV15 and TRBJ2-5, with a tentative D call TRBD1 (6 bases). Looked up from germline, CDR1 is LNHNV and CDR2 is YYDKDF (reference sequence). Trimming removed 0 bases from V and 6 bases from J, with 17 bases in between. This CDR3 has 16 residues. The CDR3 DNA reads as TGTGCCACCAGCAGAGAATTTTTTGCAGGGGCCCAGACCCAGTACTTC. Translating gives CATSREFFAGAQTQYF.

This clonotype was detected ten times or more. The gene calls are TRBV12-3 or TRBV12-4 and TRBJ2-7; a weak D match, TRBD1 (5 bases). CDR3 length: 14 residues. V lost 6 bases to trimming and J lost 0 bases, with 12 bases between them. The CDR3 bases are TGTGCCAGCAGCCAGGGCTTGAGCTCCTACGAGCAGTACTTC. It is translated as CASSQGLSSYEQYF.

This clonotype occurred a few times. The V gene is TRBV5-5, the J gene TRBJ2-7; tentative D call: TRBD2 (5 bases). Germline CDR1 and CDR2: SGHKS and YYEKEE (reference sequence). Trimming stripped 10 bases from V and 0 bases from J, with 17 bases between. The CDR3 consists of 14 residues. DNA of the CDR3: TGTGCCTGCACGGAAGCGGAGAGCTCCTACGAGCAGTACTTC. Protein sequence: CACTEAESSYEQYF.